This T cell receptor (beta chain) comes out of a study of somatic mutations in cytotoxic T cells in rheumatoid arthritis. This CDR3 contains 16 residues. J gave up 7 bases and V 2 bases, and 10 bases lay outside the gene matches. CDR1 and CDR2 (germline): SGHNT, YYREEE (reference sequence). Some clones are missing from TCRdb's copy, which holds only in-frame ones; the method was immunoSEQ multiplex PCR. The top ten hold approximately 28% of the sample, which has fewer than 4,000 clones, 65% to 85% seen once. The chain employs TRBV5-4 and TRBJ2-1; TRBD1 aligns across 9 bases. This receptor was obtained from a man in his fifties or sixties with rheumatoid arthritis. What was sequenced was CD8+ T cells sorted from blood. The chain's CDR3 is CASSFRGDRATNEQFF. In DNA form, the CDR3 reads TGTGCCAGCAGCTTTCGTGGGGACAGGGCTACTAATGAGCAGTTCTTC.